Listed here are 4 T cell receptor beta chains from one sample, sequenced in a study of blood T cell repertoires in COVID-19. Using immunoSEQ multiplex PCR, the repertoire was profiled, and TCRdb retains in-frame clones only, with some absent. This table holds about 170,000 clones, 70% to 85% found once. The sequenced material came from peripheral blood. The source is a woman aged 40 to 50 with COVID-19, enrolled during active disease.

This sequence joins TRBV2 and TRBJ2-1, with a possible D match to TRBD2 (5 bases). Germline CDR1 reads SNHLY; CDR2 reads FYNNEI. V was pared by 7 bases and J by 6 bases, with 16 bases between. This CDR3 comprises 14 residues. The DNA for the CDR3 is TGTGCCAGCACAGGAGACGGGAAGGGCAATGAGCAGTTCTTC. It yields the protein CASTGDGKGNEQFF.

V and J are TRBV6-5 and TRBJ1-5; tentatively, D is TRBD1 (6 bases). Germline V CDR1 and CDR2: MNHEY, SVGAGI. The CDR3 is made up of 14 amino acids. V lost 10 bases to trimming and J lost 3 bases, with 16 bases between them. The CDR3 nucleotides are TGTGCCACCAAAACAGGGCCGATCAATCAGCCCCAGCATTTT. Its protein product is CATKTGPINQPQHF.

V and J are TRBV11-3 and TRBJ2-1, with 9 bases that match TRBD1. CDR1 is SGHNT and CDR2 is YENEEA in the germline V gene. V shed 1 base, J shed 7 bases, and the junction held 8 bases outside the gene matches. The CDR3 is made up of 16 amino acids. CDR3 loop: CASSLGGQGSRNEQFF. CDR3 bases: TGTGCCAGCAGCTTAGGTGGACAGGGGAGTCGGAATGAGCAGTTCTTC.

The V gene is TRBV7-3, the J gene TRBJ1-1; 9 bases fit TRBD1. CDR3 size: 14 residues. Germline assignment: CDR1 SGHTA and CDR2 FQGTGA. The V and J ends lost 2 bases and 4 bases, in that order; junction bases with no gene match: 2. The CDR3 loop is CASSLGTGTTEAFF. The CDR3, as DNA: TGTGCCAGCAGCTTAGGGACAGGGACCACTGAAGCTTTCTTT.